Presented here are 11 T cell receptor beta chains from one specimen sequenced in a study of human T cells and chemical hapten exposure (dated by TCRdb to the early 2020s). Library method: RACE. Sequencing was carried out with a NextSeq 500. TCRdb took the public reads, trimmed them with fastp at Q25, ran MiXCR for clone calling and kept in-frame beta chains. Every CDR3 protein is listed once, alongside the most common genes and DNA of its rows. Here the sample has roughly 120,000 distinct CDR3 sequences; approximately 9.5% occur a single time. Roughly 1.8% of the sample rests with the top ten. In the paper's terms, the time point label means: healthy volunteer bleed at 2 weeks. Unfractionated whole blood was collected in Tempus Blood RNA tubes, and total RNA was extracted from that blood. Sequencing was carried out using whole blood. The receptors originated from a male donor in good health. Some clones in this sample may be carry-over from other donors' samples.

The J gene is TRBJ1-5, the V gene TRBV6-2 or TRBV6-3; 8 bases align to TRBD1. The CDR3 sequence is 15 residues long. The V gene end was trimmed by 4 bases and the J gene end by 3 bases; junction bases not matched to a gene: 5. Per the germline V gene, CDR1 is MNHEY and CDR2 is SVGEGT. Here the CDR3 reads CASSWTGHPNQPQHF. Written as DNA, the CDR3 is TGTGCCAGCAGTTGGACAGGGCACCCCAATCAGCCCCAGCATTTT.

This clonotype has ten or more counts. CDR3 DNA sequence: TGCAGTGCTAGAGAAAGACAGTACCAAGAGACCCAGTACTTC. This gives the protein CSARERQYQETQYF. The chain joins TRBV20-1 to TRBJ2-5; possible D gene TRBD1, 5 bases. CDR3 length: 14 amino acids. Germline V gives CDR1 DFQATT, CDR2 SNEGSKA (reference sequence). Trimming pared 0 bases from V and 0 bases from J, leaving 8 bases between.

This clonotype has ten or more counts. This sequence joins TRBV29-1 and TRBJ2-7; no reliable D call. The V gene lost 4 bases and the J gene lost 2 bases, with 9 bases spanning the gap. This CDR3 spans 12 amino acids. CDR1 is SQVTM, CDR2 ANQGSEA, per germline. The CDR3 loop reads CSVASTTYEQYF. In nucleotides, the CDR3 is TGCAGCGTTGCCAGTACGACCTACGAGCAGTACTTC.

This clonotype was observed a handful of times. This chain uses TRBV12-3 or TRBV12-4 with TRBJ1-1; D is undetermined. The CDR3 is made up of 13 amino acids. V was shortened by 1 base and J by 5 bases, with 8 bases between the two germline ends. CDR3 DNA: TGTGCCAGCAGTTTAGTCTTGGGAACTGAAGCTTTCTTT. It translates to CASSLVLGTEAFF.

CDR3: CASSLEGQGLLLHEQYF. As DNA, the CDR3 is TGTGCCAGCAGCTTAGAGGGACAAGGCCTTCTCCTTCACGAGCAGTACTTC. The chain recombines TRBV7-9 with TRBJ2-7; maybe TRBD1 (6 bases). The V end lost 1 base, the J end lost 5 bases, and 21 bases lay between the germline ends. CDR1 is SEHNR and CDR2 is FQNEAQ in the germline V gene (reference sequence). CDR3 length: 17 amino acids.

There are a few counts of this clonotype. The V call is TRBV20-1, the J call TRBJ1-1; 8 positions agree with TRBD1. Per germline, CDR1 DFQATT and CDR2 SNEGSKA (reference sequence). CDR3 length: 13 residues. V shed 5 bases and J 5 bases; nucleotides not matched to a gene: 7. As DNA, the CDR3 is TGCAGTGCTCTTTGGACAGGGAGGACTGAAGCTTTCTTT. This gives the protein CSALWTGRTEAFF.

This clonotype showed up just a few times. The rearrangement joins TRBV19 to TRBJ2-1, with 13 bases that match TRBD2. Germline values: CDR1 LNHDA, CDR2 SQIVND (reference sequence). The CDR3 extends over 14 amino acids. The ends lost 7 bases at V and 7 bases at J; junction bases unmatched: 4. CDR3 region: CASIRTSGSNEQFF. The CDR3 DNA follows: TGTGCCAGTATTAGGACTAGCGGGAGTAATGAGCAGTTCTTC. Supplemented by reference TRBV19 and TRBJ2-1, the full variable domain reads DGGITQSPKYLFRKEGQNVTLSCEQNLNHDAMYWYRQDPGQGLRLIYYSQIVNDFQKGDIAEGYSVSREKKESFPLTVTSAQKNPTAFYLCASIRTSGSNEQFFGPGTRLTVL.

V and J are TRBV5-1 and TRBJ2-5; 8 bases agree with TRBD1. The CDR3 has 15 amino acids. With V trimmed by 0 bases and J by 7 bases, 8 bases remained unmatched. Germline V CDR1 and CDR2: SGHRS, YFSETQ. The CDR3 DNA follows: TGCGCCAGCAGCTTGGTACTTGGACAGGGCTCGACCCAGTACTTC. Translating gives CASSLVLGQGSTQYF.

This clonotype was counted at least ten times. The rearrangement joins TRBV7-9 to TRBJ1-2, with D hard to call. CDR3 length: 12 amino acids. Germline values: CDR1 SEHNR, CDR2 FQNEAQ (reference sequence). V was shortened by 2 bases and J by 7 bases, with 8 bases between the two germline ends. The chain's CDR3 is CASSLRSGGYTF. DNA for the CDR3: TGTGCCAGCAGCTTAAGGAGTGGTGGCTACACCTTC.

This clonotype turned up a few times. The chain couples TRBV12-3 or TRBV12-4 to TRBJ2-6, with a weak D call TRBD2 (6 bases). Trimming left V 3 bases short and J 0 bases short, with 15 bases between. This CDR3 is built from 18 residues. The CDR3 DNA reads as TGTGCCAGCAGTTTCTCCCAGGCGGGACGCTCTGGGGCCAACGTCCTGACTTTC. The encoded protein is CASSFSQAGRSGANVLTF.

V and J are TRBV6-2 or TRBV6-3 and TRBJ2-3; D is unclear. Germline-derived CDR1 and CDR2 are MNHEY and SVGEGT. This CDR3 has 12 residues. The germline V and J ends were trimmed by 8 bases and 6 bases, with 12 bases remaining between them. CDR3 bases: TGTGCCAGCGCCACTTTGCCGGATACGCAGTATTTT. Translation: CASATLPDTQYF.